This T cell receptor beta chain was sequenced in a study of T cell repertoires in cytomegalovirus infection (dated by TCRdb to between 2018 and 2020). With regard to the full study: The HLA type of each donor mattered for the analysis, because public TCR beta signatures pointed to carriage of CMV infection along with the matching HLA type. The full study reports these points: In both this cohort and an independent roughly 350-donor cohort, the cumulative frequency of public TCR beta family members distinguished carriers of CMV infection plus the relevant HLA type. In the ex vivo response, HLA-C-restricted CMV-specific TCR beta clonotypes were dominant, and in two of eight donors the single most frequent clonotype came from this HLA-C-restricted group.

The instrument given in TCRdb is Illumina HiSeq 1500. The public sequencing data were trimmed at Q25 with fastp and processed into clonotypes with MiXCR by TCRdb, which kept only in-frame beta chains. Rows are combined by CDR3 protein, so each entry shows the most common genes and DNA. For this sample the table gives approximately 70,000 distinct CDR3 sequences, of which 20% to 25% were detected only once. The biggest ten clones account for 79% of the sample. Many counts were recorded for this clonotype. Its binding antigen is unknown. It has no much larger one-base neighbor in the sample; base qualities were not kept. The specimen was PBMCs, sequenced either directly or after in vitro stimulation (not recorded which). The receptor was derived from a human donor in good health (CMV status not recorded). Some clones in this sample may be carry-over from other donors' samples.

The CDR3 region: CASSPRAGTGGGETQYF. The bases are TGTGCCAGCAGCCCCAGGGCGGGGACAGGGGGGGGAGAGACCCAGTACTTC. This sequence uses TRBV7-6 and TRBJ2-5, with 11 bases aligning to TRBD1. Taken from cysteine to phenylalanine, the CDR3 has 17 residues. Of the read, only the CDR3 DNA is kept; its 51 bases are in frame from base 1. Germline trimming: 5 bases from V, 4 bases from J; junction bases outside gene matches: 12. CDR1 and CDR2 were assigned from the germline V gene as SGHVS and FNYEAQ.